A selection of T cell receptor beta chains follows, all from one sample in a study of blood T cell repertoires in COVID-19. The repertoire was sequenced with immunoSEQ multiplex PCR; TCRdb's copy has only in-frame clones and lacks some. In the table there are tens of thousands of clones, about nine tenths of which are singletons. Specimen: peripheral blood. Receptors were obtained from a man in his fifties or sixties with active COVID-19. Each CDR3 is given with its conserved first and last residue. A D gene is named only where the DNA matches it firmly. Only part of the rows carry a size: once, few, many, or a class if the clone is expanded.

d_call j_call cdr3_length clone_size v_call cdr3_nt cdr3_aa
. TRBJ2-3 13 once TRBV2 TGTGCCAGCAGTGATGAGGGCACAGATACGCAGTATTTT CASSDEGTDTQYF
. TRBJ1-3 14 few TRBV5-6 TGTGCCAGCACTATACAGGGCGGCGGAAACACCATATATTTT CASTIQGGGNTIYF
. TRBJ1-2 14 . TRBV19 TGTGCCAGTAGTATAGCTGCAGGGACTTATGGCTACACCTTC CASSIAAGTYGYTF
. TRBJ2-5 14 . TRBV7-9 TGTGCCAGCAGCTTAGCACGGGTAAAAGAGACCCAGTACTTC CASSLARVKETQYF
TRBD1 TRBJ2-3 15 . TRBV2 TGTGCCAGTGATTCCTTGGACAGGGGTACAGATACGCAGTATTTT CASDSLDRGTDTQYF
TRBD1 TRBJ1-1 14 . TRBV6-5 TGTGCCAGCGGGGTGACAGGGGCCAACACTGAAGCTTTCTTT CASGVTGANTEAFF
TRBD1 TRBJ1-5 15 few TRBV30 TGTGCCTGGAGTGAGACAGGGGGACTAGAGCAGCCCCAGCATTTT CAWSETGGLEQPQHF
. TRBJ2-5 14 . TRBV6-5 TGTGCCAGCAGTTACTCGGACATGAAAGAGACCCAGTACTTC CASSYSDMKETQYF
. TRBJ1-2 16 . TRBV28 TGTGCCAGCAGTTTTATGGGGGGGCGCAGGGCCTATGGCTACACCTTC CASSFMGGRRAYGYTF
. TRBJ2-1 13 once TRBV9 TGTGCCAGCAGCGTAGGATCGGGATATGAGCAGTTCTTC CASSVGSGYEQFF
TRBD1 TRBJ1-5 18 . TRBV27 TGTGCCAGCAGTCCAACTTCGGCAGGGGGCGCTTTCGGTCAGCCCCAGCATTTT CASSPTSAGGAFGQPQHF
TRBD1 TRBJ2-2 17 . TRBV7-9 TGTGCCAGCAGCTCCCCCCGACAGGGGATTAACACCGGGGAGCTGTTTTTT CASSSPRQGINTGELFF
TRBD1 TRBJ1-4 15 . TRBV9 TGTGCCAGCAGCGTAGACCAGGGGGCTTTTGAAAAACTGTTTTTT CASSVDQGAFEKLFF
. TRBJ1-1 16 . TRBV7-2 TGTGCCAGCAGCTTAATGCCGGGGGGGATGAACACTGAAGCTTTCTTT CASSLMPGGMNTEAFF
TRBD2 TRBJ2-6 17 . TRBV6-2/TRBV6-3 TGTGCCAGCAGGCCTTGGGAGGGAGGATCTGGGGCCAACGTCCTGACTTTC CASRPWEGGSGANVLTF
TRBD1 TRBJ1-1 14 . TRBV3-1/TRBV3-2 TGTGCCAGCAGCCCCTATCGGGACAGGGAGGATACTTTCTTT CASSPYRDREDTFF
TRBD1 TRBJ2-3 12 once TRBV15 TGTGCCACCAGCAGAAATCAGGGGGTACAGTATTTT CATSRNQGVQYF